This T cell receptor (beta chain) emerged from a study of shared clonotypes between healthy human individuals. Whole-study context: The cohort had two women and a few men, ages 18 to 49. Whole-study results and caveats: All-four-donor shared clonotypes had higher generation probabilities than non-shared clonotypes did.

Division of CD4+ cells produced a CD45RA+ naive subset and a CD45RA-negative memory subset. In the original analysis: Junction-only immunoSEQ sequences carried no quality scores, so filtering differed. TCRdb keeps only in-frame clones here, not all; method: immunoSEQ multiplex PCR. That table supplies the V and J calls and clone size; D and trimming were determined from the DNA. The sample has roughly 1,100,000 clones, around 76% seen once. This clone has only one observation. Its antigen remains unknown. A clone one base away is much larger, so this may be a read error. The receptor's source is a man aged 18 to 29 in good health. Sequenced material: memory CD4+ T cells sorted from blood. As for subset: CD45RA-negative fraction.

The CDR3 DNA reads as TGTGCCAGCAGAGGCCTGGAGGGGGCTGGAGGCTACACCTTC. Translating it yields CASRGLEGAGGYTF. J is TRBJ1-2 and V is TRBV7-2; the match to TRBD1 covers 7 bases. The CDR3 runs to 14 residues. Germline loops: CDR1 SGHTA, CDR2 FQGNSA. With 6 bases clipped from V and 8 bases from J, the junction kept 12 bases outside the gene matches.